Sequencing of this TCR beta chain was carried out in a study of T-cell reconstitution after alpha-beta-depleted transplantation in children. Overall study findings and caveats: When one year had passed after transplant, most T-cell counts and diversity came from newly produced T cells. Where some patients showed high TCRbeta diversity at day 60, it came from recipient T cells and thymic progenitors that had survived. Alpha-beta T cells present about two months after transplant were reported to originate from several hundred expanded graft clones.

Per germline, CDR1 SQVTM and CDR2 ANQGSEA. CDR3 length: 12 residues. V shed 7 bases and J shed 4 bases, with 13 bases lying between them. This clonotype was counted ten times or more. Its antigen is not identified. Unique molecular identifiers were incorporated during preparation of the TCRbeta library. Each CDR3 protein is one row after TCRdb ran MiXCR on the PCR reads. The sample yields about 240,000 distinct CDR3 sequences, about a quarter seen once. This chain links TRBV29-1 with TRBJ1-1; D may be TRBD1 (5 bases). The receptor's source is a girl aged 2-10 years with Fanconi anemia, due to receive a stem cell transplant. The specimen was PBMCs, collected before TCRalphabeta/CD19-depleted stem cell transplant. The CDR3 sequence is CSGEGPGTEAFF. The CDR3 nucleotides read TGCAGCGGTGAGGGACCTGGCACTGAAGCTTTCTTT.